The T cell receptor (beta chain) under discussion was sequenced for a study of T cell changes during pregnancy in multiple sclerosis. Here immunoSEQ multiplex PCR was the method, and the copy in TCRdb shows in-frame clones only, minus some. The table includes 28,000 or so clones, about 88% detected once. Trimming left V 0 bases short and J 4 bases short, with 8 bases between. This CDR3 has 13 amino acids. The germline V gene has CDR1 SGDLS and CDR2 YYNGEE. The rearrangement joins TRBV9 to TRBJ2-7; D uncertain. The source material was CD8+ T cells from peripheral blood mononuclear cells, sampled in the second trimester of pregnancy. The source is a female donor with multiple sclerosis, enrolled in a pregnancy study. The CDR3 DNA is TGTGCCAGCAGCGTAGACAGCCAGTACGAGCAGTACTTC. This sequence encodes CASSVDSQYEQYF. Full variable domain (missing parts from reference TRBV9 and TRBJ2-7): DSGVTQTPKHLITATGQRVTLRCSPRSGDLSVYWYQQSLDQGLQFLIQYYNGEERAKGNILERFSAQQFPDLHSELNLSSLELGDSALYFCASSVDSQYEQYFGPGTRLTVT.